Listed here are 3 T cell receptor beta chains from one sample, sequenced in a study of blood T cell repertoires in COVID-19. Profiling relied on immunoSEQ multiplex PCR, and the TCRdb table lists in-frame clones only, not all of them. The sample lists more than 50,000 clones; 74% were seen once. Sequenced input: peripheral blood. The receptor set was obtained from an elderly woman with acute or convalescent COVID-19.

V usage is TRBV28 and J usage is TRBJ1-4; possibly TRBD1 for D (5 bases). Germline CDR1 MDHEN, CDR2 SYDVKM. The CDR3 has 16 amino acids. V was clipped by 3 bases and J by 2 bases, with 13 bases between them. The CDR3 protein is CASSFGWGRTNEKLFF. Written as DNA, the CDR3 is TGTGCCAGCAGTTTTGGGTGGGGGAGGACTAATGAAAAACTGTTTTTT.

V usage is TRBV18 and J usage is TRBJ2-7; D might be TRBD1 (5 bases). The CDR3 extends over 12 amino acids. Germline loops: CDR1 KGHSH, CDR2 LQKENI. V lost 3 bases and J lost 7, with 10 bases in between. CDR3 DNA: TGTGCCAGCTCACCGCAGGGTCGGGAGCAGTACTTC. Protein product: CASSPQGREQYF.

The V gene is TRBV29-1, the J gene TRBJ2-1, with a possible D match to TRBD2 (6 bases). Germline V CDR1 and CDR2: SQVTM, ANQGSEA. The CDR3 covers 19 residues. V shed 6 bases and J shed 0 bases, with 27 bases lying between them. Here the CDR3 DNA reads TGCAGCGTGGCCGGGACTCCCAATGAAATCACAAGCTCCTACAATGAGCAGTTCTTC. Its translation: CSVAGTPNEITSSYNEQFF.